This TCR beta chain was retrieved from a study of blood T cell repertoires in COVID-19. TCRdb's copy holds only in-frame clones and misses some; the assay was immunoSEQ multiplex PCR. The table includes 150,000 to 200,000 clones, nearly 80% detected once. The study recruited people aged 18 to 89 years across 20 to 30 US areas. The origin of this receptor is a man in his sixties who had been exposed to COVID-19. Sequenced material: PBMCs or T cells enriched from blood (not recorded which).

CDR3 sequence (DNA): TGTGCCTGGGGGGAGGACAAAAACATTCAGTACTTC. This gives the protein CAWGEDKNIQYF. The chain employs TRBV30 and TRBJ2-4; a weak D match, TRBD2 (6 bases). This CDR3 has 12 residues. Trimming took 5 bases from V and 3 from J, leaving 8 bases between them. Germline V gene sequence: CDR1 GTSNPN, CDR2 SVGIG (reference sequence).